A selection of T cell receptor beta chains follows, all from one sample in a study of shared clonotypes between healthy human individuals. This table comes from immunoSEQ multiplex PCR, and its TCRdb copy is limited to in-frame clones, with some not included. The table has about 2.4 million clones, 93% seen once. The sample was naive CD4+ T cells from PBMCs. The receptors here all came from a man aged 18 to 35 in good health. Some clones in this sample may be carry-over from other donors' samples. Both conserved end residues are part of each CDR3. D genes are given only for firm matches.

>-|TRBV7-2|TRBJ2-7
TGTGCCAGCAGCCGGACTGGAGGGCTCCAAGAGCAGTACTTC
CASSRTGGLQEQYF
>-|TRBV5-1|TRBJ1-1
TGCGCCAGCAGTTGGCGGGGCAACACTGAAGCTTTCTTT
CASSWRGNTEAFF
>-|TRBV14|TRBJ2-7
TGTGCCAGCAGTCCAGGATACGAGCAGTACTTC
CASSPGYEQYF
>-|TRBV6-5|TRBJ2-3
TGTGCCAGCGAGACCCCGGGGGCAGATACGCAGTATTTT
CASETPGADTQYF
>TRBD1|TRBV5-1|TRBJ1-2
TGCGCCAGCAGCCCTCGAGGGACAGGGGGAGGCTACACCTTC
CASSPRGTGGGYTF
>-|TRBV5-1|TRBJ2-7
TGCGCCAGCAGTAGGTCCGGGCCAGGCGAGCAGTACTTC
CASSRSGPGEQYF
>TRBD1|TRBV19|TRBJ2-7
TGTGCCAGTAGTGCCCTCGGGGACAGGCCCTACGAGCAGTACTTC
CASSALGDRPYEQYF
>-|TRBV28|TRBJ2-4
TGTGCCAGCAGTGCCGATCCAGGGTGGGCCAAAAACATTCAGTACTTC
CASSADPGWAKNIQYF
>-|TRBV28|TRBJ2-4
TGTGCCAGCAGTTTTCGTGTCAAAAACATTCAGTACTTC
CASSFRVKNIQYF
>TRBD2|TRBV2|TRBJ2-3
TGTGCCAGCAGCGGGACTAGCGGATTTGATACGCAGTATTTT
CASSGTSGFDTQYF
>TRBD1|TRBV28|TRBJ1-5
TGTGCCAGCAGGCCCTCTCCCGGGACAGGGAATAGCAATCAGCCCCAGCATTTT
CASRPSPGTGNSNQPQHF
>TRBD1|TRBV7-3|TRBJ1-1
TGTGCCAGCAGCCGGGGACAGGGTCAATCTGAAGCTTTCTTT
CASSRGQGQSEAFF
>-|TRBV27|TRBJ1-2
TGTGCCAGCAGCAGAGGGACCTCGGGTGGAAACTATGGCTACACCTTC
CASSRGTSGGNYGYTF
>-|TRBV28|TRBJ1-5
TGTGCCAGCAGTCCTATCTATGTCTGGGGGAGTACGAGCAATCAGCCCCAGCATTTT
CASSPIYVWGSTSNQPQHF
>-|TRBV2|TRBJ2-2
TGTGCCAGCAGTGATCGGTCGAACACCGGGGAGCTGTTTTTT
CASSDRSNTGELFF
>-|TRBV6-6|TRBJ2-3
TGTGCCAGCAGGAACCGACTGGACTCTAGCACAGATACGCAGTATTTT
CASRNRLDSSTDTQYF
>TRBD2|TRBV5-4|TRBJ2-1
TGTGCCAGCAGCTTGGGGACTAGCGGGAGTGTTGAGCAGTTCTTC
CASSLGTSGSVEQFF
>-|TRBV11-2|TRBJ1-2
TGTGCCAGCAGCTTAGATCTGGGATTCTATGGCTACACCTTC
CASSLDLGFYGYTF
>TRBD2|TRBV6-1|TRBJ2-5
TGTGCCAGCAGTGAACCCAGACTAGCGGGGGAAGAGACCCAGTACTTC
CASSEPRLAGEETQYF
>TRBD1|TRBV5-1|TRBJ2-2
TGCGCCAGCAGCGGGACAGGGGGCTTGACCGGGGAGCTGTTTTTT
CASSGTGGLTGELFF
>-|TRBV27|TRBJ1-2
TGTGCCAGCAGTAGAAAGGGGGGCGGAGTACAATCTAACTATGGCTACACCTTC
CASSRKGGGVQSNYGYTF
>TRBD2|TRBV14|TRBJ2-7
TGTGCCAGCAGCCAAGATCTTAGCGGGGGCTACGAGCAGTACTTC
CASSQDLSGGYEQYF
>TRBD2|TRBV5-1|TRBJ2-1
TGCGCCAGCAGCTTGGAAGCACTAGCGGGAGACAATGAGCAGTTCTTC
CASSLEALAGDNEQFF
>-|TRBV18|TRBJ1-1
TGTGCCAGCTCACCAGCCTCGGTGGACACTGAAGCTTTCTTT
CASSPASVDTEAFF
>-|TRBV7-9|TRBJ1-5
TGTGCCAGCAGCTTAGTGGAAAGGCAGCCCCAGCATTTT
CASSLVERQPQHF
>-|TRBV28|TRBJ1-2
TGTGCCAGCAGTTTGGACGGATATGGCTACACCTTC
CASSLDGYGYTF
>-|TRBV30|TRBJ2-7
TGTGCCGGGGGACGCTCTGCGGGGGAGCAGTACTTC
CAGGRSAGEQYF
>-|TRBV6-5|TRBJ1-5
TGTGCCAGCAGCCAGGCAGGGCATGATCAGCCCCAGCATTTT
CASSQAGHDQPQHF
>-|TRBV30|TRBJ2-1
TGTGCCTGGAGTGTCAGGAGCGGCCCCTACAATGAGCAGTTCTTC
CAWSVRSGPYNEQFF
>TRBD2|TRBV19|TRBJ2-3
TGTGCCAGTAGTATGACGGCCACCGGGACTAGCGGGAGGGATACGCAGTATTTT
CASSMTATGTSGRDTQYF
>-|TRBV5-1|TRBJ2-2
TGCGCCAGCAGCCTGGTGGTGGGAGGGGAGCTGTTTTTT
CASSLVVGGELFF
>TRBD1|TRBV18|TRBJ2-7
TGTGCCAGCTCAGACCGGGACAGGTACTCATACGAGCAGTACTTC
CASSDRDRYSYEQYF
>TRBD2|TRBV27|TRBJ2-1
TGTGCCAGCAGTTTAGTAGCGGGAGGGCGGAATGAGCAGTTCTTC
CASSLVAGGRNEQFF
>TRBD1|TRBV10-3|TRBJ2-4
TGTGCCATCAGTGAGAGGAAGGGGGCGAAAAACATTCAGTACTTC
CAISERKGAKNIQYF
>-|TRBV14|TRBJ2-5
TGTGCCAGCAGCCAAGATCGTGGTAGAGGTCCCCAAGAGACCCAGTACTTC
CASSQDRGRGPQETQYF